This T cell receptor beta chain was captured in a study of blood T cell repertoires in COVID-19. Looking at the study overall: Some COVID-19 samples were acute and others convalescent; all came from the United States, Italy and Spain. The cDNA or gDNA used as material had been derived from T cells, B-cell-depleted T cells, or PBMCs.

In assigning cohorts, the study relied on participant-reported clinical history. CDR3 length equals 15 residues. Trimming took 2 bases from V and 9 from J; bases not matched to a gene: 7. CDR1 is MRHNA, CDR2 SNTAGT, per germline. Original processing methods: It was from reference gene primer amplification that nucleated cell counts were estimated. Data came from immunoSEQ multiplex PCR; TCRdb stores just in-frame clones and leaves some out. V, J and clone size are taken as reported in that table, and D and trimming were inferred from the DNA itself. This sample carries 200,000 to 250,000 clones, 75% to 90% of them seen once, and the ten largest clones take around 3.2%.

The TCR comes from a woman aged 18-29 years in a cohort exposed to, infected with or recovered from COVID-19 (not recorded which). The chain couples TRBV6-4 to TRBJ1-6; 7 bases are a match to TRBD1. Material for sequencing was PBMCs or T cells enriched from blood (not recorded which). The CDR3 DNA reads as TGTGCCAGCAGTGACCAAGGGGGCGCGGGTTCACCCCTCCACTTT. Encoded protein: CASSDQGGAGSPLHF.